The 17 T cell receptor beta chains given below trace back to one sample, sequenced in a study of CD8+CD57+ T cells in acquired aplastic anemia. Genomic DNA provided the template from which TCR beta VDJ and CDR3 profiles were obtained. One entry per CDR3 protein results from TCRdb running MiXCR on the reads. The sample comprises some 150,000 distinct CDR3 sequences, approximately 41% of which are singletons, and 8% to 8.5% rests with the top ten. Sequenced sample: sorted CD4+, CD8+, or CD8+CD57+ T cells (not recorded which) from PBMCs. Receptors originate from a human donor in good health, serving as a control.

Concerning this clonotype: As the CDR3 is not closed by the conserved phenylalanine or tryptophan, this likely results from a read error. The chain is built from TRBV29-1 and TRBJ2-7; 11 nucleotides align to TRBD2. CDR1 SQVTM and CDR2 ANQGSEA come from the germline V gene. The CDR3 is made up of 13 amino acids. CDR3 sequence: CSAVAGGYYEQYL. The CDR3 DNA reads TGCAGTGCCGTAGCGGGAGGGTACTACGAGCAGTACCTC.

This clonotype was recorded at least ten times. The chain joins TRBV5-8 to TRBJ1-1; the D gene is possibly TRBD1 (6 bases). The V gene lost 3 bases and the J gene lost 2 bases, with 8 bases spanning the gap. The CDR3 runs 13 residues. Looked up from germline, CDR1 is SGHTS and CDR2 is YDEGEE. CDR3 coding DNA: TGTGCCAGCAGCTCGGGACACAACACTGAAGCTTTCTTT. This codes for CASSSGHNTEAFF.

This clonotype was seen only a few times. V usage is TRBV29-1 and J usage is TRBJ1-2, with 7 nucleotides matching TRBD1. Germline CDR1 SQVTM, CDR2 ANQGSEA. V lost 5 bases, J lost 4 bases, and 4 bases stayed unmatched. The CDR3 runs to 12 residues. The CDR3 here is CSVRQGGYGYTF. The CDR3 bases are TGCAGCGTTCGACAGGGAGGCTATGGCTACACCTTC.

This clonotype was seen repeatedly, ten times or more. The chain couples TRBV2 to TRBJ1-2; D is unresolved. CDR3 length equals 12 residues. Germline values: CDR1 SNHLY, CDR2 FYNNEI. V shed 7 bases and J shed 8 bases, with 14 bases lying between them. In DNA, the CDR3 is TGTGCCAGCATGTTTGATAAAGGAGGCTACACCTTC. Residues: CASMFDKGGYTF.

This clonotype has more than one count but fewer than ten. This chain joins TRBV19 and TRBJ1-2, with 9 bases identical to TRBD1. Germline CDR1 LNHDA, CDR2 SQIVND (reference sequence). This CDR3 has 14 residues. After removal of 2 bases from V and 3 bases from J, the junction contained 1 base not matched to a gene. CDR3: CASSIWTGDYGYTF. The CDR3 DNA reads as TGTGCCAGTAGTATATGGACAGGGGACTATGGCTACACCTTC.

This clonotype was observed a handful of times. The chain joins TRBV25-1 to TRBJ1-1; 9 bases align to TRBD1. Trimming cost V 0 bases and J 3 bases; bases outside gene matches: 2. The CDR3 runs to 15 residues. CDR1 is MGHDK and CDR2 is SYGVNS in the germline V gene. The CDR3 reads CASSEYGTGYTEAFF. DNA of the CDR3: TGTGCCAGCAGTGAATATGGGACAGGGTACACTGAAGCTTTCTTT.

This clonotype has a count of ten or more. The chain uses TRBV5-1 and TRBJ1-1; possible D gene TRBD1, 5 bases. V was cut by 0 bases and J by 3 bases, with 12 bases left in between. From germline, CDR1 is SGHRS and CDR2 YFSETQ. CDR3 length equals 15 residues. The DNA of the CDR3 is TGCGCCAGCAGCTTGGCATCGGGGGGGTACACTGAAGCTTTCTTT. Protein product: CASSLASGGYTEAFF.

This clonotype was recorded at least ten times. DNA of the CDR3: TGTGCCACCAGAGGTGGGGGAAGAACTGAAGCTTTCTTT. It codes for CATRGGGRTEAFF. V usage is TRBV15 and J usage is TRBJ1-1, with D possibly TRBD1 on 5 matching bases. Between the trimmed V and J ends, which lost 6 bases and 5 bases, there was a span of 13 bases. Germline lookup yields CDR1 LNHNV and CDR2 YYDKDF (reference sequence). CDR3 length: 13 residues.

V is TRBV20-1 and J is TRBJ1-3; D might be TRBD1 (5 bases). The CDR3 is made up of 13 amino acids. Trimming took 3 bases from V and 4 from J, leaving 10 bases between them. Germline V gives CDR1 DFQATT, CDR2 SNEGSKA (reference sequence). As DNA, the CDR3 is TGCAGTGCTAGTAGGGACGACGGAAACACCATATATTTT. Translating gives CSASRDDGNTIYF.

As to this clonotype: A much more abundant neighbour one base away suggests this may be a read error. The V and J genes are TRBV5-1 and TRBJ1-4; no reliable D call. In germline, CDR1 is SGHRS, CDR2 YFSETQ. The CDR3 has 13 amino acids. The CDR3 region has the DNA TGCGCCAGCAGCTTGGCCACTAATGAAAAACTGTCTTTT. This encodes CASSLATNEKLSF.

This clonotype occurred many times. The J gene is TRBJ2-2, the V gene TRBV9, with 9 bases fitting TRBD1. J lost 1 base, V lost 4 bases, and 5 bases had no gene match. Germline lookup yields CDR1 SGDLS and CDR2 YYNGEE. The CDR3 has 16 residues. The CDR3 here is CASSFSTGGNTGELFF. CDR3 DNA sequence: TGTGCCAGCAGCTTCTCGACAGGGGGGAACACCGGGGAGCTGTTTTTT.

This clonotype was counted at least ten times. DNA of the CDR3: TGCAGTGCTAGAGAAGCCGGGACGACTGAAGCTTTCTTT. Translation gives CSAREAGTTEAFF. This chain joins TRBV20-1 and TRBJ1-1; maybe TRBD1 (5 bases). CDR3 length: 13 residues. CDR1 is DFQATT and CDR2 is SNEGSKA in the germline V gene (reference sequence). V dropped 0 bases and J dropped 5 bases, with 10 bases sitting between them.

The chain recombines TRBV4-1 with TRBJ2-4; tentative D call: TRBD1 (6 bases). Germline V gene lookup returns CDR1 MGHRA and CDR2 YSYEKL. The CDR3 covers 20 residues. Trimming removed 1 base at V and 0 bases at J, with 22 bases between. CDR3 residues: CASSQGVSGTGLVAKNIQYF. For the CDR3, the DNA is TGCGCCAGCAGCCAAGGTGTCTCGGGCACAGGGTTGGTAGCCAAAAACATTCAGTACTTC.

This clonotype was detected ten times or more. The CDR3 spells CASSLQIQGNTEAFF. The CDR3 DNA sequence: TGTGCCAGCAGCTTGCAAATACAGGGTAACACTGAAGCTTTCTTT. The genes are TRBV7-8 and TRBJ1-1, with a possible D match to TRBD1 (6 bases). CDR1 is SGHVS and CDR2 is FQNEAQ in the germline V gene. Between the trimmed V and J ends, which lost 3 bases and 2 bases, there was a span of 13 bases. CDR3 length: 15 residues.

V is TRBV2 and J is TRBJ1-5; TRBD1 agrees at 7 bases. CDR3 length: 15 residues. V shed 3 bases and J 4 bases; nucleotides not matched to a gene: 6. Germline CDR1 is SNHLY and CDR2 is FYNNEI. The CDR3 DNA is TGTGCCAGCAGTGAGTTGACAGGGATAAATCAGCCCCAGCATTTT. Protein: CASSELTGINQPQHF. Drawing the rest from reference TRBV2 and TRBJ1-5, the complete variable domain is EPEVTQTPSHQVTQMGQEVILRCVPISNHLYFYWYRQILGQKVEFLVSFYNNEISEKSEIFDDQFSVERPDGSNFTLKIRSTKLEDSAMYFCASSELTGINQPQHFGDGTRLSIL.

Details on this clonotype: The junction departs from the called germline gene at one end, perhaps through a read error. V is TRBV24-1 and J is TRBJ1-1; no firm D call. CDR1 and CDR2 (germline): KGHDR, SFDVKD. CDR3 size: 13 residues. The CDR3 loop reads CASSLLMSTEAFF. CDR3 sequence (DNA): TGTGCCAGCAGTTTATTAATGAGCACTGAAGCTTTCTTT.

This clonotype came up many times. The V call is TRBV11-2, the J call TRBJ1-1, with D perhaps matching TRBD1 (6 bases). V was clipped by 3 bases and J by 0 bases, with 11 bases between them. Germline V gene sequence: CDR1 SGHAT, CDR2 FQNNGV. The CDR3 extends over 15 amino acids. The CDR3 loop is CASSFVNRVNTEAFF. In DNA form, the CDR3 reads TGTGCCAGCAGCTTCGTGAACAGGGTGAACACTGAAGCTTTCTTT.